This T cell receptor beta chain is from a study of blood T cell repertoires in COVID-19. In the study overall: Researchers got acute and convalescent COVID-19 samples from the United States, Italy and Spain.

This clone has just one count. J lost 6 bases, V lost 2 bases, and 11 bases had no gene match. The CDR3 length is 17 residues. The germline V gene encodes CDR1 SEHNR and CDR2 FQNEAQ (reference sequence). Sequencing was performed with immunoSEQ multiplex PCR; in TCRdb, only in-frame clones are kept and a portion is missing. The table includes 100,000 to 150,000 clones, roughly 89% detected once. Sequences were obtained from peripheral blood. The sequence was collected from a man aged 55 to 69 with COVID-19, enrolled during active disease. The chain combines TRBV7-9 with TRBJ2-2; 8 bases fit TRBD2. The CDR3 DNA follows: TGTGCCAGCAGCTTATTAAACGTGCCGGGAGGGGCCGGGGAGCTGTTTTTT. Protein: CASSLLNVPGGAGELFF.